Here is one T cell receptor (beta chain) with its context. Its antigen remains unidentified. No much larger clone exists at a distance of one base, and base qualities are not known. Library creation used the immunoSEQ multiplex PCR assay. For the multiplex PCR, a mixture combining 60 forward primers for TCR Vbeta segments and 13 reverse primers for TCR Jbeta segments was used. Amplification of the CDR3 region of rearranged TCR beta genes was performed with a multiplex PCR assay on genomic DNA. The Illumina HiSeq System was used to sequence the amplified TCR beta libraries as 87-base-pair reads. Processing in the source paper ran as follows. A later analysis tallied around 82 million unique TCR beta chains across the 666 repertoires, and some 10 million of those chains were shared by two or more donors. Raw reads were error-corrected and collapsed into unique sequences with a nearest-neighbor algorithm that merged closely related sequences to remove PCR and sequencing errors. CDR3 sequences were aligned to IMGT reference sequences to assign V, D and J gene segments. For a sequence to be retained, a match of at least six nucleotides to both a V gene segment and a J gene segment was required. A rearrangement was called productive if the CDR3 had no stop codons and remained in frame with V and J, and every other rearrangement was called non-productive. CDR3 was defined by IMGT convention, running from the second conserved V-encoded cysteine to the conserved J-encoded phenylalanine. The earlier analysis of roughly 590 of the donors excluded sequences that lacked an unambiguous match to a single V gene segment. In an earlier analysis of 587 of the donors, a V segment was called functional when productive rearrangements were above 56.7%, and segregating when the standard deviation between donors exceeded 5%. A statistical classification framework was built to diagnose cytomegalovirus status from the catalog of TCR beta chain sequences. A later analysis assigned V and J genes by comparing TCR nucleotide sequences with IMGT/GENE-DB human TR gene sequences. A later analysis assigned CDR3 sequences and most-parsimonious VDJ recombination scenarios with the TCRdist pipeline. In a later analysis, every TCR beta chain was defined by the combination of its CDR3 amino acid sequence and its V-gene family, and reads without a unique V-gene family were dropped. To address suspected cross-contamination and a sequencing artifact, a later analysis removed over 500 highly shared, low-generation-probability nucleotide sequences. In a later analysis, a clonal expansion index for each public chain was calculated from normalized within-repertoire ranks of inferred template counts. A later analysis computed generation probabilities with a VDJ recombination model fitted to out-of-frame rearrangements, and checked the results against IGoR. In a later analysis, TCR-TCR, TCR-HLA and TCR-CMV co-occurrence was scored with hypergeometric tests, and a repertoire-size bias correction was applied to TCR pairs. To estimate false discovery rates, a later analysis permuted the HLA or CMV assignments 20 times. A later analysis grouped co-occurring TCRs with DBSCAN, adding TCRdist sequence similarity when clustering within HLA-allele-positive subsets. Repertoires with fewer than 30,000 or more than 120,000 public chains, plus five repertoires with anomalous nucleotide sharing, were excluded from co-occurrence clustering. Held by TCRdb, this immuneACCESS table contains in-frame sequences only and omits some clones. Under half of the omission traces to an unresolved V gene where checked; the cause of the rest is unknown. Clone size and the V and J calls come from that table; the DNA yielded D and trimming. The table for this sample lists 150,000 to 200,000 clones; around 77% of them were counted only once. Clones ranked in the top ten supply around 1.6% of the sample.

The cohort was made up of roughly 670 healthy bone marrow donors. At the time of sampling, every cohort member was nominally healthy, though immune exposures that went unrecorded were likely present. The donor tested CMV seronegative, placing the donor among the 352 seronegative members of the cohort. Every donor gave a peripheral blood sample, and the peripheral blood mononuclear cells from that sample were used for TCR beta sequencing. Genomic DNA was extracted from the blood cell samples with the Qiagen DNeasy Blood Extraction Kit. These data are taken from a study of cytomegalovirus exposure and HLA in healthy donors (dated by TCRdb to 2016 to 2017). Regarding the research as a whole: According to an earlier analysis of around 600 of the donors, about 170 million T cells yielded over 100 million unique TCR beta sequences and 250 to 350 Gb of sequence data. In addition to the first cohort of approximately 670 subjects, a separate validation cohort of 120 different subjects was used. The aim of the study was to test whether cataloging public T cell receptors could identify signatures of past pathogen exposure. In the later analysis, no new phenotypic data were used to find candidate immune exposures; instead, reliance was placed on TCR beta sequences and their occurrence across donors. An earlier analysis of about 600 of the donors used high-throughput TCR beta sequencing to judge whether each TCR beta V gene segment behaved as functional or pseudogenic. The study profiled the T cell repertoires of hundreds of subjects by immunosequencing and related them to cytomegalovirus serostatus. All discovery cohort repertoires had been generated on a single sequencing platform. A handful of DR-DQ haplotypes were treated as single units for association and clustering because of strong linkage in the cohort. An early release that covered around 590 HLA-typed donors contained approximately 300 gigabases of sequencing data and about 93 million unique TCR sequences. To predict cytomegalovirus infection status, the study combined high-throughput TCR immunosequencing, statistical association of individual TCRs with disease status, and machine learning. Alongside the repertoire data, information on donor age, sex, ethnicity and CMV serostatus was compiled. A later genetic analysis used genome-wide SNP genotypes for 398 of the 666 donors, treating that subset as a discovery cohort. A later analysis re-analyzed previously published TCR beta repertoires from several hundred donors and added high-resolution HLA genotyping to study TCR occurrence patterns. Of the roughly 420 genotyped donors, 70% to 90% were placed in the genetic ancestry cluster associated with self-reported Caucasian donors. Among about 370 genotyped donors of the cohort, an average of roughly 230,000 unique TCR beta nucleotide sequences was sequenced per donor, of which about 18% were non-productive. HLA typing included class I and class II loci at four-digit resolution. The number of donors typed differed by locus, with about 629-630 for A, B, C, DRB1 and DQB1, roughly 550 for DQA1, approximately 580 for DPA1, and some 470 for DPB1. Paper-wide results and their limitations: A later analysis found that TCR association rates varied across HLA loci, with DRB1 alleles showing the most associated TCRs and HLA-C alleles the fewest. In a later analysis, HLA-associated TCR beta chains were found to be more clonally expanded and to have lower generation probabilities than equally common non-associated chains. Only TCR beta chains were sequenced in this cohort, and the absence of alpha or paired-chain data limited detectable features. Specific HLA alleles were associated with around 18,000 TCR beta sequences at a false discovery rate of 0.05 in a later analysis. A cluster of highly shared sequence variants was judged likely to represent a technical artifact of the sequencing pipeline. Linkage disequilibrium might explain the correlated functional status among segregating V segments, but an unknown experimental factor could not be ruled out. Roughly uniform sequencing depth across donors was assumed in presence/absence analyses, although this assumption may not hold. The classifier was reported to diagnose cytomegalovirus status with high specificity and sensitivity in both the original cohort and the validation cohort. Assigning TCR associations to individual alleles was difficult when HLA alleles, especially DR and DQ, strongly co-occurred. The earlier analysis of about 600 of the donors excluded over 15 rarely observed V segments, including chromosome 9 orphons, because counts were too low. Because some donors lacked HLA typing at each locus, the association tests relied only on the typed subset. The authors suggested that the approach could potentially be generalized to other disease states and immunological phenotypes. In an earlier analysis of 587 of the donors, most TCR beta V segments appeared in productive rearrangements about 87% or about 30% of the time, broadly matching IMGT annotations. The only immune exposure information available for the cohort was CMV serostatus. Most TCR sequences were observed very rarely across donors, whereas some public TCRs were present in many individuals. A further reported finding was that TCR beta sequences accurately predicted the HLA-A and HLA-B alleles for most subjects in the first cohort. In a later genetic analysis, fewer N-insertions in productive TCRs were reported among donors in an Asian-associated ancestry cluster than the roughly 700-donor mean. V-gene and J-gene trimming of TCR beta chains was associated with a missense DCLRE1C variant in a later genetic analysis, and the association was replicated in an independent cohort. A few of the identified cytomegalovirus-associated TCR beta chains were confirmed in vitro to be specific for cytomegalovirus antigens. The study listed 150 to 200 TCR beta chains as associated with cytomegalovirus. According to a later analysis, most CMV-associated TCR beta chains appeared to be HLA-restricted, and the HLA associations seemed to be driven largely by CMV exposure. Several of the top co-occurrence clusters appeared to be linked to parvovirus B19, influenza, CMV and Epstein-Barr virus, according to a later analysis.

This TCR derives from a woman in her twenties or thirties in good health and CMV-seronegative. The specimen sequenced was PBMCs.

The nucleotides read TGTGCCAGCAGTGCAGGGACAGGGGGACAGCCCCAGCATTTT. Its protein reads: CASSAGTGGQPQHF. The sequence links TRBV2 to TRBJ1-5, and 11 junctional nucleotides match TRBD1. Taken from cysteine to phenylalanine, the CDR3 has 14 residues. Of the read, only the CDR3 DNA is kept; its 42 bases are in frame from base 1. The junction shows trimming of 4 bases on V and 7 bases on J, and the gene matches do not reach 3 bases of it. Taken from the germline V gene, the CDR1 and CDR2 loops are SNHLY and FYNNEI.